Following are 27 T cell receptor beta chains from one sample sequenced in a study of blood T cell repertoires in COVID-19. Using immunoSEQ multiplex PCR, the repertoire was profiled, and TCRdb retains in-frame clones only, with some absent. Counted here are hundreds of thousands of clones, about 88% occurring once; the ten biggest clones make up about 1.2%. What was sequenced was peripheral blood. Receptors were obtained from a man between 65 and 80 years old with acute or convalescent COVID-19.

The rearrangement links TRBV30 to TRBJ2-7; maybe TRBD1 (5 bases). Germline values: CDR1 GTSNPN, CDR2 SVGIG (reference sequence). V dropped 5 bases and J dropped 7 bases, with 12 bases sitting between them. The CDR3 extends over 11 amino acids. CDR3 DNA sequence: TGTGCCTGGTCCAGGGTGGGGGAGCAGTACTTC. Its translation: CAWSRVGEQYF.

This clone has only one observation. The chain is built from TRBV6-1 and TRBJ1-5, with D possibly TRBD1 on 6 matching bases. The germline V gene encodes CDR1 MNHNS and CDR2 SASEGT. V lost 6 bases to trimming and J lost 4 bases, with 10 bases between them. The CDR3 extends over 13 amino acids. CDR3 sequence: CASRTGSNQPQHF. CDR3 coding DNA: TGTGCCAGCAGGACAGGTTCTAATCAGCCCCAGCATTTT.

The chain couples TRBV3-1 (or the pseudogene TRBV3-2) to TRBJ2-2; TRBD2 matches at 7 bases. CDR3 length: 17 residues. The trim removed 4 bases at V and 7 bases at J, leaving 15 bases unmatched. CDR1 and CDR2 (germline): LGHDT, YNNKEL (reference sequence). CDR3 bases: TGTGCCAGCAGCCCAAGGTTATGGGGGAGCGGGGTCGGGGAGCTGTTTTTT. Translating it yields CASSPRLWGSGVGELFF.

V gene TRBV5-4 combines with J gene TRBJ2-7, with 8 bases that match TRBD2. CDR3 length equals 15 residues. V shed 4 bases, J shed 4 bases, and the junction held 10 bases outside the gene matches. Germline V CDR1 and CDR2: SGHNT, YYREEE (reference sequence). The CDR3 sequence is CASSLDGRAGYEQYF. CDR3 nucleotide sequence: TGTGCCAGCAGCCTAGACGGGAGGGCCGGGTACGAGCAGTACTTC.

The chain uses TRBV19 and TRBJ2-4; no definite D call. This CDR3 spans 13 amino acids. Germline V gene data show CDR1 as LNHDA and CDR2 as SQIVND (reference sequence). V lost 10 bases and J lost 0, with 10 bases in between. The CDR3 region is CATLGPAKNIQYF. The CDR3 nucleotides are TGTGCCACATTGGGCCCAGCCAAAAACATTCAGTACTTC.

This chain links TRBV12-3 or TRBV12-4 with TRBJ1-2; D uncertain. V shed 2 bases and J shed 6 bases, with 10 bases lying between them. The CDR3 is 13 amino acids. DNA of the CDR3: TGTGCCAGCAGTTTACAGAGGATGGATGGCTACACCTTC. Protein product: CASSLQRMDGYTF.

This chain links TRBV2 with TRBJ2-4, with a possible D match to TRBD1 (6 bases). The V end lost 1 base, the J end lost 6 bases, and 10 bases lay between the germline ends. This CDR3 has 14 residues. The V gene's germline CDR1 is SNHLY and CDR2 FYNNEI. CDR3: CASSEGGRRNIQYF. The CDR3 nucleotides read TGTGCCAGCAGTGAAGGGGGGCGGAGAAACATTCAGTACTTC.

V is TRBV5-1 and J is TRBJ1-1; 7 bases fit TRBD1. Unmatched junction bases numbered 10, after V lost 0 bases and J lost 5 bases. This CDR3 spans 16 amino acids. Germline V gene sequence: CDR1 SGHRS, CDR2 YFSETQ. CDR3 loop: CASSLGFLTGNTEAFF. The CDR3 DNA follows: TGCGCCAGCAGCTTGGGCTTTTTGACAGGGAATACTGAAGCTTTCTTT.

This clone was counted between two and nine times. V is TRBV20-1 and J is TRBJ2-5; the match to TRBD2 covers 10 bases. Trimming took 3 bases from V and 2 from J; bases not matched to a gene: 6. The CDR3 has 15 residues. Germline V gene data show CDR1 as DFQATT and CDR2 as SNEGSKA (reference sequence). The CDR3 coding sequence is TGCAGTGCTAGTGCCGCAGCGGGGGGGCAAGAGACCCAGTACTTC. Amino acids: CSASAAAGGQETQYF.

The chain couples TRBV13 to TRBJ1-1; 7 bases agree with TRBD1. Germline CDR1 is PRHDT and CDR2 is FYEKMQ (reference sequence). This CDR3 has 15 residues. J lost 2 bases, V lost 7 bases, and 10 bases had no gene match. In DNA form, the CDR3 reads TGTGCCAGCACCTTTGCCGGGACAGCAAACACTGAAGCTTTCTTT. Translation: CASTFAGTANTEAFF.

The chain couples TRBV3-1 (or the pseudogene TRBV3-2) to TRBJ2-7, with unresolved D. Trimming shortened V by 1 base and J by 5 bases, and 9 bases separated the two germline ends. There are 13 residues in the CDR3. CDR1 LGHDT and CDR2 YNNKEL come from the germline V gene (reference sequence). CDR3 protein: CASSQGGVDEQYF. The CDR3 DNA reads TGTGCCAGCAGCCAAGGAGGAGTAGACGAGCAGTACTTC.

The chain joins TRBV21-1 to TRBJ2-7; the D segment call TRBD1 is taken from the table without a DNA check. TRBV21-1 is a recognized pseudogene. This CDR3 is built from 14 residues. The CDR3 DNA reads TGTGCCAGCAGCAAAGCCTTGACAGATTACGAGCAGTACTTC. Encoded protein: CASSKALTDYEQYF.

The rearrangement joins TRBV7-2 to TRBJ1-5; 9 nucleotides line up with TRBD1. The CDR3 consists of 15 residues. The trim removed 5 bases at V and 7 bases at J, leaving 9 bases unmatched. Germline V gene lookup returns CDR1 SGHTA and CDR2 FQGNSA. For the CDR3, the DNA is TGTGCCAGCAGCGACGGACAGGGGTTAGCCCAGCCCCAGCATTTT. It encodes CASSDGQGLAQPQHF. Based on the CDR3 plus reference TRBV7-2 and TRBJ1-5, the full variable domain is GAGVSQSPSNKVTEKGKDVELRCDPISGHTALYWYRQSLGQGLEFLIYFQGNSAPDKSGLPSDRFSAERTGGSVSTLTIQRTQQEDSAVYLCASSDGQGLAQPQHFGDGTRLSIL.

The V call is TRBV3-1 (or the pseudogene TRBV3-2), the J call TRBJ1-1, with D hard to call. Germline V CDR1 and CDR2: LGHDT, YNNKEL (reference sequence). This CDR3 has 12 amino acids. V dropped 3 bases and J dropped 5 bases, with 7 bases sitting between them. CDR3 amino acids: CASSQAGTEAFF. The CDR3 coding sequence is TGTGCCAGCAGCCAGGCGGGGACTGAAGCTTTCTTT.

The chain links TRBV18 to TRBJ2-1; the match to TRBD1 covers 7 bases. Germline CDR1 and CDR2: KGHSH and LQKENI. This CDR3 is 14 amino acids long. V trimming: 2 bases; J trimming: 7 bases; junction bases outside the gene matches: 5. The CDR3 reads CASSPRTGINEQFF. CDR3 coding DNA: TGTGCCAGCTCACCAAGGACAGGAATAAATGAGCAGTTCTTC.

V is TRBV6-5 and J is TRBJ1-6, with TRBD1 matching 8 bases. In germline, CDR1 is MNHEY, CDR2 SVGAGI. The CDR3 extends over 13 amino acids. J lost 11 bases, V lost 9 bases, and 9 bases had no gene match. The CDR3 spells CASVTGDRTPLHF. The CDR3, as DNA: TGTGCCAGTGTGACAGGGGACAGGACACCCCTCCACTTT.

This clone was recorded only once. The V and J genes are TRBV30 and TRBJ1-5; no reliable D call. V was cut by 2 bases and J by 5 bases, with 13 bases left in between. The germline V gene has CDR1 GTSNPN and CDR2 SVGIG (reference sequence). The CDR3 sequence is 14 residues long. The CDR3 bases are TGTGCCTGGAGTAAGTCCGCGTCACATCAGCCCCAGCATTTT. Protein sequence: CAWSKSASHQPQHF.

The chain carries TRBV7-2 and TRBJ2-7, with 9 bases lining up with TRBD2. Losses at the gene ends were 2 bases for V and 1 base for J; bases not matched to a gene: 6. This CDR3 spans 16 amino acids. Germline V gene lookup returns CDR1 SGHTA and CDR2 FQGNSA. The CDR3 protein is CASSLSETSGSYEQYF. In DNA, the CDR3 is TGTGCCAGCAGCTTATCGGAGACTAGCGGATCCTACGAGCAGTACTTC.

This clone showed up just once. J is TRBJ1-2 and V is TRBV28; 9 bases map to TRBD1. This CDR3 is built from 14 residues. Trimming removed 5 bases from V and 4 bases from J; junction bases left unmatched: 5. In germline, CDR1 is MDHEN, CDR2 SYDVKM. CDR3 in DNA: TGTGCCAGCAGTAACCCGGGACAGGGCTATGGCTACACCTTC. It yields the protein CASSNPGQGYGYTF.

V usage is TRBV3-1 (or the pseudogene TRBV3-2) and J usage is TRBJ2-3; TRBD2 matches 9 bases. The CDR3 runs 15 residues. After removal of 4 bases from V and 3 bases from J, the junction contained 5 bases not matched to a gene. Germline V gene lookup returns CDR1 LGHDT and CDR2 YNNKEL (reference sequence). The CDR3 coding sequence is TGTGCCAGCAGCCCATCTAGCGGGGCAACAGATACGCAGTATTTT. Its protein product is CASSPSSGATDTQYF.

V and J are TRBV7-2 and TRBJ2-2, with TRBD2 identical over 7 bases. Germline loops: CDR1 SGHTA, CDR2 FQGNSA. The J segment lost 0 bases and the V segment lost 2 bases, leaving 9 bases of the junction unmatched. The CDR3 sequence is 18 residues long. In DNA, the CDR3 is TGTGCCAGCAGCTTATACCCTAGCGGTAATACGAACACCGGGGAGCTGTTTTTT. Translated, it gives CASSLYPSGNTNTGELFF.

This sequence joins TRBV6-2 or TRBV6-3 and TRBJ1-4, with 7 bases matching TRBD1. The CDR3 covers 16 residues. Germline values: CDR1 MNHEY, CDR2 SVGEGT. V dropped 5 bases and J dropped 5; count of bases not matched to a gene: 11. The CDR3, as DNA: TGTGCCAGCAGTCGGCGCGGGACAGCAAAAAATGAAAAACTGTTTTTT. This encodes CASSRRGTAKNEKLFF.

The chain is built from TRBV24-1 and TRBJ2-6; possible D gene TRBD1, 5 bases. Germline V gives CDR1 KGHDR, CDR2 SFDVKD. CDR3 length equals 17 residues. Trimming left V 2 bases short and J 0 bases short, with 10 bases between. CDR3 region: CATSDSGQGSGANVLTF. CDR3 in DNA: TGTGCCACCAGTGATTCCGGCCAGGGCTCTGGGGCCAACGTCCTGACTTTC.

In its sample, this clone was seen once. The same CDR3 also results from other DNA sequences found in this sample. As DNA, the CDR3 is TGCGCCAGCAGCTTGGACAGGGGCGGCTACGAGCAGTACTTC. Its protein is CASSLDRGGYEQYF. The chain combines TRBV5-1 with TRBJ2-7; 7 nucleotides line up with TRBD1. V lost 0 bases, J lost 3 bases, and 3 bases stayed unmatched. The length of the CDR3 is 14 residues. Per the germline V gene, CDR1 is SGHRS and CDR2 is YFSETQ. Filled out from reference TRBV5-1 and TRBJ2-7, the complete variable domain reads KAGVTQTPRYLIKTRGQQVTLSCSPISGHRSVSWYQQTPGQGLQFLFEYFSETQRNKGNFPGRFSGRQFSNSRSEMNVSTLELGDSALYLCASSLDRGGYEQYFGPGTRLTVT.

This chain connects TRBV7-2 to TRBJ2-2; 10 bases align to TRBD1. Germline values: CDR1 SGHTA, CDR2 FQGNSA. With V trimmed by 6 bases and J by 8 bases, 6 bases remained unmatched. CDR3 length: 14 amino acids. CDR3 amino acids: CASSQDRGLGELFF. CDR3 DNA sequence: TGTGCCAGCAGTCAGGACAGGGGGTTAGGGGAGCTGTTTTTT.

The J gene is TRBJ1-1, the V gene TRBV2; D ambiguous. Germline CDR1 reads SNHLY; CDR2 reads FYNNEI. The CDR3 runs to 15 residues. V was shortened by 6 bases and J by 0 bases, with 14 bases between the two germline ends. As DNA, the CDR3 is TGTGCCAGCAGGCCCCTGAGGCAGATGAACACTGAAGCTTTCTTT. This gives the protein CASRPLRQMNTEAFF.

V usage is TRBV27 and J usage is TRBJ2-6, with 7 positions matching TRBD1. The CDR3 runs to 18 residues. Germline values: CDR1 MNHEY, CDR2 SMNVEV (reference sequence). V lost 0 bases, J lost 4 bases, and 9 bases stayed unmatched. CDR3 in DNA: TGTGCCAGCAGTTTATCGGCCTACAGGGGACGAGGGGCCAACGTCCTGACTTTC. Its translation: CASSLSAYRGRGANVLTF.